Each of the 32 T cell receptor beta chains below was sequenced from the same sample in a study of blood T cell repertoires in COVID-19. Measured with immunoSEQ multiplex PCR; TCRdb has only the in-frame clones, and not every one. The table records some 250,000 clones, approximately 91% of them present only once. Material for sequencing was PBMCs or T cells enriched from blood (not recorded which). All receptors derive from a human donor in a cohort exposed to, infected with or recovered from COVID-19 (not recorded which). The donor label of this sample is uncertain.

This CDR3 reads CASSRDSYRYTF. For the CDR3, the DNA is TGCGCCAGCAGCCGAGACAGCTACAGGTACACCTTC. The rearrangement joins TRBV4-1 to TRBJ1-2; D may be TRBD1 (5 bases). CDR3 length: 12 residues. Trimming pared 4 bases from V and 11 bases from J, leaving 14 bases between. The germline CDR1 and CDR2 sequences are MGHRA and YSYEKL.

The rearrangement links TRBV28 to TRBJ1-2; no reliable D call. V lost 11 bases and J 6 bases, leaving 16 bases between the germline ends. The CDR3 is 12 amino acids. Germline CDR1 MDHEN, CDR2 SYDVKM. DNA for the CDR3: TGTGCCTCCACCACCCCCACTAATGGCTACACCTTC. This translates into CASTTPTNGYTF.

This chain links TRBV24-1 with TRBJ2-3; 7 positions match TRBD1. This CDR3 comprises 14 residues. Losses at the gene ends were 4 bases for V and 9 bases for J; bases not matched to a gene: 9. The V gene's germline CDR1 is KGHDR and CDR2 SFDVKD. The CDR3: CATSEPGQLQTQYF. The DNA for the CDR3 is TGTGCCACCAGTGAGCCGGGACAGCTCCAGACGCAGTATTTT.

This clone was recorded only once. The chain carries TRBV6-2 or TRBV6-3 and TRBJ1-1; 7 nucleotides match TRBD1. The CDR3 totals 18 residues. Per the germline V gene, CDR1 is MNHEY and CDR2 is SVGEGT. V trimming: 1 base; J trimming: 1 base; junction bases outside the gene matches: 12. The CDR3 DNA reads TGTGCCAGCAGTTACTTAACCTTAGGGGGCTGGGGGAACACTGAAGCTTTCTTT. Residues: CASSYLTLGGWGNTEAFF.

CDR3: CASSPTGYEQYF. The CDR3 DNA sequence: TGTGCCAGCTCACCAACAGGCTACGAGCAGTACTTC. This chain links TRBV18 with TRBJ2-7, with a tentative D call TRBD1 (5 bases). CDR1 is KGHSH and CDR2 is LQKENI in the germline V gene. V lost 2 bases and J lost 3, with 5 bases in between. The CDR3 runs to 12 residues.

This clone has only a few counts. The J gene is TRBJ2-1, the V gene TRBV3-1 (or the pseudogene TRBV3-2); D is perhaps TRBD1 (5 bases). The germline CDR1 and CDR2 sequences are LGHDT and YNNKEL (reference sequence). V was shortened by 1 base and J by 9 bases, with 16 bases between the two germline ends. This CDR3 spans 15 amino acids. The CDR3 nucleotides are TGTGCCAGCAGCCAAGGGGGCTACTCCGACCTTGAGCAGTTCTTC. Its translation is CASSQGGYSDLEQFF.

This chain connects TRBV9 to TRBJ1-1; D possibly corresponds to TRBD1 (5 bases). CDR1 is SGDLS and CDR2 is YYNGEE in the germline V gene. The CDR3 is made up of 14 amino acids. Trimming took off 4 bases at V and 4 bases at J, with 14 bases between the two ends. DNA for the CDR3: TGTGCCAGCAGCCCCCGGGCAGGGCCCACTGAAGCTTTCTTT. Residues: CASSPRAGPTEAFF.

The chain links TRBV10-3 to TRBJ2-2; 8 bases are shared with TRBD1. Germline CDR1 reads ENHRY; CDR2 reads SYGVKD. The ends lost 0 bases at V and 3 bases at J; junction bases unmatched: 3. The CDR3 runs 16 residues. The CDR3 sequence is CAISESEDRDTGELFF. The CDR3 DNA reads TGTGCCATCAGTGAGTCTGAGGACAGGGACACCGGGGAGCTGTTTTTT.

The chain recombines TRBV18 with TRBJ2-6, with a tentative D call TRBD2 (5 bases). Germline-derived CDR1 and CDR2 are KGHSH and LQKENI. CDR3 length: 16 amino acids. Trimming took 3 bases from V and 0 from J, leaving 9 bases between them. The CDR3 nucleotides are TGTGCCAGCTCACCCCGGGATCTCTCTGGGGCCAACGTCCTGACTTTC. It codes for CASSPRDLSGANVLTF.

The chain links TRBV5-1 to TRBJ1-4; 10 bases fit TRBD1. V lost 4 bases, J lost 2 bases, and 11 bases stayed unmatched. The CDR3 has 18 residues. In germline, CDR1 is SGHRS, CDR2 YFSETQ. The CDR3 DNA reads TGCGCCAGCAGCGTGGACAGGGGGGCCTCGGATACTAATGAAAAACTGTTTTTT. The encoded protein is CASSVDRGASDTNEKLFF.

The chain carries TRBV4-1 and TRBJ1-2; TRBD1 aligns across 10 bases. Trimming at V came to 1 base and at J to 8 bases, leaving 10 bases not matched to a gene. The germline CDR1 and CDR2 sequences are MGHRA and YSYEKL. This CDR3 spans 16 amino acids. CDR3 nucleotides: TGCGCCAGCAGCCAAGCAAGACAGGGGGCTGCGCGAGGCTACACCTTC. Its translation is CASSQARQGAARGYTF.

The rearrangement joins TRBV9 to TRBJ2-3; TRBD2 agrees at 8 bases. V shed 0 bases and J 7 bases; nucleotides not matched to a gene: 10. This CDR3 has 16 residues. Per the germline V gene, CDR1 is SGDLS and CDR2 is YYNGEE. The CDR3 is CASSVGERGRTNTQYF. CDR3 sequence (DNA): TGTGCCAGCAGCGTAGGGGAGCGGGGGCGTACAAATACGCAGTATTTT. Supplemented by reference TRBV9 and TRBJ2-3, the full variable domain reads DSGVTQTPKHLITATGQRVTLRCSPRSGDLSVYWYQQSLDQGLQFLIQYYNGEERAKGNILERFSAQQFPDLHSELNLSSLELGDSALYFCASSVGERGRTNTQYFGPGTRLTVL.

The CDR3 DNA reads TGTGCCAGCAGTGAATCCGGGGGGACATACAATGAGCAGTTCTTC. This encodes CASSESGGTYNEQFF. This chain links TRBV25-1 with TRBJ2-1; TRBD2 might be the D (7 bases). Trimming cost V 1 base and J 4 bases, with 11 bases left between them. The germline V gene encodes CDR1 MGHDK and CDR2 SYGVNS. The CDR3 consists of 15 residues.

This clone occurred once. This chain connects TRBV11-2 to TRBJ1-1; D not certain. Deletions cut 4 bases from V and 0 bases from J, with 6 bases between. CDR1 is SGHAT and CDR2 is FQNNGV in the germline V gene. The CDR3 has 13 residues. The DNA of the CDR3 is TGTGCCAGCAGCTCCCTCCTGAACACTGAAGCTTTCTTT. This codes for CASSSLLNTEAFF. The full variable domain, completed using reference TRBV11-2 and TRBJ1-1, is EAGVAQSPRYKIIEKRQSVAFWCNPISGHATLYWYQQILGQGPKLLIQFQNNGVVDDSQLPKDRFSAERLKGVDSTLKIQPAKLEDSAVYLCASSSLLNTEAFFGQGTRLTVV.

V gene TRBV27 combines with J gene TRBJ2-3; 7 bases align to TRBD1. There are 15 residues in the CDR3. Germline values: CDR1 MNHEY, CDR2 SMNVEV (reference sequence). V shed 7 bases, J shed 3 bases, and the junction held 10 bases outside the gene matches. The CDR3 DNA reads TGTGCCAGCACCATAAGGGGACAGAGAACAGATACGCAGTATTTT. Its protein is CASTIRGQRTDTQYF.

The V call is TRBV3-1 (or the pseudogene TRBV3-2), the J call TRBJ2-1; no reliable D call. V was pared by 1 base and J by 6 bases, with 7 bases between. Germline-derived CDR1 and CDR2 are LGHDT and YNNKEL (reference sequence). The CDR3 runs 13 residues. The CDR3 sequence: CASSQAIGNEQFF. In DNA form, the CDR3 reads TGTGCCAGCAGCCAAGCAATCGGCAATGAGCAGTTCTTC.

The sample holds a few counts of this clone. The chain joins TRBV6-5 to TRBJ2-3; possible D gene TRBD2, 6 bases. The CDR3 consists of 16 residues. The V end lost 2 bases, the J end lost 1 base, and 13 bases lay between the germline ends. The germline V gene has CDR1 MNHEY and CDR2 SVGAGI. CDR3 in amino acids: CASSYDSQRGTDTQYF. In DNA form, the CDR3 reads TGTGCCAGCAGTTACGACTCCCAGCGGGGCACAGATACGCAGTATTTT.

The chain couples TRBV19 to TRBJ2-7; D unresolved. Trimming shortened V by 5 bases and J by 2 bases, and 10 bases separated the two germline ends. Germline lookup yields CDR1 LNHDA and CDR2 SQIVND (reference sequence). CDR3 size: 13 residues. CDR3 amino acids: CASSSQITYEQYF. The CDR3 region has the DNA TGTGCCAGTAGTTCCCAGATTACCTACGAGCAGTACTTC.

V is TRBV2 and J is TRBJ1-2; D uncertain. This CDR3 comprises 12 residues. The V gene's germline CDR1 is SNHLY and CDR2 FYNNEI. V lost 2 bases and J 5 bases, leaving 6 bases between the germline ends. Here the CDR3 reads CASSEIQYGYTF. The CDR3 DNA is TGTGCCAGCAGTGAAATACAGTATGGCTACACCTTC.

The rearrangement links TRBV2 to TRBJ1-6, with 8 bases matching TRBD1. CDR1 SNHLY and CDR2 FYNNEI come from the germline V gene. CDR3 length: 15 amino acids. The V segment lost 5 bases and the J segment 6 bases; nucleotides outside the gene matches: 6. Written as DNA, the CDR3 is TGTGCCAGCAGTTTGGACAGGGAGGTTAATTCACCCCTCCACTTT. Translation: CASSLDREVNSPLHF.

V usage is TRBV2 and J usage is TRBJ2-3; D is possibly TRBD2 (5 bases). Deletions cut 1 base from V and 2 bases from J, with 7 bases between. In germline, CDR1 is SNHLY, CDR2 FYNNEI. The CDR3 runs to 14 residues. The CDR3 reads CASSEDLATDTQYF. The DNA for the CDR3 is TGTGCCAGCAGTGAAGATCTAGCCACAGATACGCAGTATTTT.

This clone was recorded at least ten times. The V call is TRBV4-2, the J call TRBJ2-7; the match to TRBD2 covers 10 bases. Per germline, CDR1 LGHNA and CDR2 YNFKEQ. V shed 0 bases and J 7 bases; nucleotides not matched to a gene: 9. The CDR3 totals 16 residues. CDR3 coding DNA: TGTGCCAGCAGCCAAGATCCAGCGGGGGGGCCGGGGGAGCAGTACTTC. It is translated as CASSQDPAGGPGEQYF.

The V gene is TRBV7-9, the J gene TRBJ2-3, with 11 bases that match TRBD2. The CDR3 length is 18 residues. The J segment lost 2 bases and the V segment lost 6 bases, leaving 13 bases of the junction unmatched. Per the germline V gene, CDR1 is SEHNR and CDR2 is FQNEAQ (reference sequence). DNA for the CDR3: TGTGCCAGCAGTGTAGGGGCCCTTAGCGGGGGGGACACAGATACGCAGTATTTT. It translates to CASSVGALSGGDTDTQYF.

This clone was picked up many times. The chain is built from TRBV10-3 and TRBJ1-2; D might be TRBD1 (6 bases). The germline V and J ends were trimmed by 7 bases and 2 bases, with 14 bases remaining between them. Germline values: CDR1 ENHRY, CDR2 SYGVKD. This CDR3 has 14 residues. The CDR3 sequence: CAIKAAGENYGYTF. The CDR3 DNA is TGTGCCATCAAGGCGGCAGGGGAAAACTATGGCTACACCTTC.

This chain joins TRBV6-5 and TRBJ2-7; 9 positions agree with TRBD1. There are 15 residues in the CDR3. The junction had 8 bases not matched to a gene; V was cut back by 4 bases and J by 4 bases. The V gene's germline CDR1 is MNHEY and CDR2 SVGAGI. CDR3: CASSFSGQGIYEQYF. The CDR3 DNA follows: TGTGCCAGCAGTTTCTCGGGACAGGGAATATACGAGCAGTACTTC.

The table lists this clone with a count of one. V gene TRBV4-1 combines with J gene TRBJ2-6; TRBD1 aligns across 8 bases. CDR3 length: 20 amino acids. V was clipped by 4 bases and J by 0 bases; unmatched bases: 14. CDR1 is MGHRA and CDR2 is YSYEKL in the germline V gene. In DNA form, the CDR3 reads TGCGCCAGCAGCCTCCGATTCACCGGACAGGGCTCCTCTGGGGCCAACGTCCTGACTTTC. It codes for CASSLRFTGQGSSGANVLTF.

This clone was recorded once. The gene calls are TRBV11-2 and TRBJ2-5; 11 nucleotides agree with TRBD2. J was trimmed by 4 bases and V by 4 bases; bases with no gene match: 8. CDR1 is SGHAT and CDR2 is FQNNGV in the germline V gene. This CDR3 is built from 16 residues. The CDR3 sequence: CASSSELSGGGETQYF. The CDR3 DNA sequence: TGTGCCAGCAGCTCAGAGCTTAGCGGGGGGGGAGAGACCCAGTACTTC.

J is TRBJ2-5 and V is TRBV5-1; 8 bases line up with TRBD1. Germline loops: CDR1 SGHRS, CDR2 YFSETQ. The CDR3 has 16 amino acids. With 2 bases clipped from V and 0 bases from J, the junction kept 6 bases outside the gene matches. The CDR3 DNA is TGCGCCAGCAGCTTCTTCACACAGGGGGACCAAGAGACCCAGTACTTC. This codes for CASSFFTQGDQETQYF. The variable domain in full, with the rest retrieved from reference TRBV5-1 and TRBJ2-5, is KAGVTQTPRYLIKTRGQQVTLSCSPISGHRSVSWYQQTPGQGLQFLFEYFSETQRNKGNFPGRFSGRQFSNSRSEMNVSTLELGDSALYLCASSFFTQGDQETQYFGPGTRLLVL.

Comment on this clone: Distinct nucleotide sequences in the sample also encode this CDR3. This rearrangement joins TRBV18 to TRBJ2-5; 7 nucleotides line up with TRBD1. CDR1 is KGHSH and CDR2 is LQKENI in the germline V gene. The junction had 2 bases not matched to a gene; V was cut back by 2 bases and J by 5 bases. This CDR3 comprises 13 residues. Here the CDR3 reads CASSPSRGETQYF. The CDR3 nucleotides are TGTGCCAGCTCACCAAGCAGGGGGGAGACCCAGTACTTC.

The chain carries TRBV10-3 and TRBJ1-1; D might be TRBD1 (6 bases). Germline CDR1 reads ENHRY; CDR2 reads SYGVKD. Trimming removed 2 bases from V and 1 base from J, with 11 bases in between. The CDR3 spans 15 residues. The CDR3 region has the DNA TGTGCCATCAGTGAGATGAAGGACAGGAACACTGAAGCTTTCTTT. Encoded protein: CAISEMKDRNTEAFF.

The rearrangement uses TRBV6-5 and TRBJ1-2; TRBD1 aligns across 9 bases. The length of the CDR3 is 14 residues. Germline V gene lookup returns CDR1 MNHEY and CDR2 SVGAGI. Germline trimming cut 4 bases from V and 8 bases from J; bases unmatched to any gene: 8. Here the CDR3 reads CASSFLQGAEGYTF. CDR3 DNA sequence: TGTGCCAGCAGTTTCCTACAGGGGGCTGAGGGCTACACCTTC.

The chain couples TRBV30 to TRBJ2-1; 9 bases map to TRBD2. The CDR3 sequence is 20 residues long. Trimming removed 4 bases from V and 0 bases from J; junction bases left unmatched: 19. The germline gives CDR1 GTSNPN, CDR2 SVGIG (reference sequence). CDR3 sequence reads: CAWTVGLSGGLWSSYNEQFF. The CDR3 DNA follows: TGTGCCTGGACCGTAGGCCTAAGCGGGGGGCTTTGGAGCTCCTACAATGAGCAGTTCTTC.